This T cell receptor (beta chain) was captured by sequencing in a study of T cell responses to AZD1222 COVID-19 vaccine. About the research overall: Whether given at about 4 or about 12 weeks, second doses were pooled.

This clone was detected once. The antigen is unknown. Study-wide results and limits: The reported proportion of spike-specific TCRs targeting unmutated variant regions was nearly half. Vaccine-associated CD4 TCRs ranged over spike, dominating at 160-218 and 743-854.

This table comes from immunoSEQ multiplex PCR, and its TCRdb copy is limited to in-frame clones, with some not included. The repertoire includes 95,000 to 150,000 clones, more than 75% of them detected once, and about 10% sits in the top ten. This TCR was sampled from an adult in good health. Specimen: peripheral blood, collected on day 0 of AZD1222 vaccination.

The CDR3 bases are TGTGCCAGCAGCTTAGGAAGTAGCGGGAATGAGCAGTTCTTC. This sequence encodes CASSLGSSGNEQFF. This chain links TRBV11-2 with TRBJ2-1; 7 bases are a match to TRBD2. The CDR3 has 14 amino acids. J was trimmed by 7 bases and V by 1 base; bases with no gene match: 4. Germline V lookup: CDR1 SGHAT, CDR2 FQNNGV.